This T cell receptor (beta chain) was captured by sequencing in a study of blood T cell repertoires in COVID-19. Study-wide context: Sites across the United States, Italy and Spain contributed samples from acute and convalescent COVID-19. PBMCs, B-cell-depleted T cells, or T cells provided the cDNA or gDNA that made up the material.

V was cut by 4 bases and J by 4 bases, with 25 bases left in between. The CDR3 has 18 amino acids. Per the germline V gene, CDR1 is SNHLY and CDR2 is FYNNEI. Which cohort a participant joined came from the clinical history participants gave. Per the original data handling: Amplification of reference gene primers provided the estimated nucleated cell counts. Assay used: immunoSEQ multiplex PCR; TCRdb lists only in-frame clones, some missing. That table supplies the V and J calls and clone size; D and trimming were determined from the DNA. The sample has more than 150,000 clones, more than 65% seen once.

The rearrangement links TRBV2 to TRBJ1-1; a possible D gene is TRBD1 (5 bases). Input material: PBMCs or T cells enriched from blood (not recorded which). This clonotype originated in a man between 45 and 60 years old who had recovered from COVID-19. In nucleotides, the CDR3 is TGTGCCAGCAGTGGAGGGTCAAGGTCGGTGGGGGGTGGCACTGAAGCTTTCTTT. It yields the protein CASSGGSRSVGGGTEAFF.